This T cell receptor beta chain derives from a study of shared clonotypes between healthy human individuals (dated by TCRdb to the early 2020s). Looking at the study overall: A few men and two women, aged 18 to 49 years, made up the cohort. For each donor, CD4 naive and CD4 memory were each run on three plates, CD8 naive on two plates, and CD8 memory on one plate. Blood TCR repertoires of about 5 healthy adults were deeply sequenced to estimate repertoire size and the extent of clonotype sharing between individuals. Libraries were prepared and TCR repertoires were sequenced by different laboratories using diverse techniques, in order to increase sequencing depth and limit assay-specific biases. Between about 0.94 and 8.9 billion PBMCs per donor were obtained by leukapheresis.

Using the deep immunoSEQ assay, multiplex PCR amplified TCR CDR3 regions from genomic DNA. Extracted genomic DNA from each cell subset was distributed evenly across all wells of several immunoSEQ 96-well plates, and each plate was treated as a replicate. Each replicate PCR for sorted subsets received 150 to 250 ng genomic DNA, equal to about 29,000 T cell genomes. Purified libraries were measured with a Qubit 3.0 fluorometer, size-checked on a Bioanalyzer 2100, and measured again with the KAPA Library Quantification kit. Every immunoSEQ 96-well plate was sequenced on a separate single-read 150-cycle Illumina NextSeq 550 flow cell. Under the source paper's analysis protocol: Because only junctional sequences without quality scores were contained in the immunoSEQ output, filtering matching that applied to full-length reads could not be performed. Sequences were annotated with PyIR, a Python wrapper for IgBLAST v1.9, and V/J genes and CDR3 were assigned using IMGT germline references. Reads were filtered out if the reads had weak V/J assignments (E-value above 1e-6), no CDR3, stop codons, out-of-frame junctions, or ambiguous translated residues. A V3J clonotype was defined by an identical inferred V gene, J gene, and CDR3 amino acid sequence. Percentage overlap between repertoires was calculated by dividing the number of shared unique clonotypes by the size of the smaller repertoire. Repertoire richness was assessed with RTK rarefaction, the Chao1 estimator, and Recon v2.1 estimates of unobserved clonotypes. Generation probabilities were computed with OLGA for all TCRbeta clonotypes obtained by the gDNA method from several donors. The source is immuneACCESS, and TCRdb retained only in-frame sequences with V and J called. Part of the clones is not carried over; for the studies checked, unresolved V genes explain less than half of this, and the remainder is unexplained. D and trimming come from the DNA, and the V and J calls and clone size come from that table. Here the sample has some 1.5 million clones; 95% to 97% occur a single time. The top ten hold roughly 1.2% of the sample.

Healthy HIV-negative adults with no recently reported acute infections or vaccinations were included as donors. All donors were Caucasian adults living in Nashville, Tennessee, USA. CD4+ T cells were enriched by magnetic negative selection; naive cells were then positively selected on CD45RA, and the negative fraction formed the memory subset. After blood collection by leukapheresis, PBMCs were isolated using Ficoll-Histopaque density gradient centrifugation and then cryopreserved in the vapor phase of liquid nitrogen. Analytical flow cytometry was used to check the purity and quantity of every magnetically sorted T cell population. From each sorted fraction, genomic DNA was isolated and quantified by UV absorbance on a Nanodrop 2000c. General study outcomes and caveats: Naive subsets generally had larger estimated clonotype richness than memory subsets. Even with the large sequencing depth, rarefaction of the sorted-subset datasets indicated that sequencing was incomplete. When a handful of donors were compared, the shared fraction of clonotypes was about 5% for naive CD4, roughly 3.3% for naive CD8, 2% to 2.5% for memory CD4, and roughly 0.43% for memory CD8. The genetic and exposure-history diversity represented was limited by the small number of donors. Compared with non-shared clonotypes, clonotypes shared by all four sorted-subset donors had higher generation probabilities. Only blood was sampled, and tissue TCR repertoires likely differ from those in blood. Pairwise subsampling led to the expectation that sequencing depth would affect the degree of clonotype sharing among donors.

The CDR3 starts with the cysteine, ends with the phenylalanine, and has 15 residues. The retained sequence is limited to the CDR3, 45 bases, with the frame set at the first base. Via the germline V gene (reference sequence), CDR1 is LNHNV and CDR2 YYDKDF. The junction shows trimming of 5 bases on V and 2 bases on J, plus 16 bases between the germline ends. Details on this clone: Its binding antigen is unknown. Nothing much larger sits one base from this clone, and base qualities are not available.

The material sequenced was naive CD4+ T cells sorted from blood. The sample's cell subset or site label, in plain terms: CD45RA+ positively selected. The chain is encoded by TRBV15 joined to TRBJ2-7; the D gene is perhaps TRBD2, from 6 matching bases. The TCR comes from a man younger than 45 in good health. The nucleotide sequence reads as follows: TGTGCCACCAGCTTAAGGAGGGCGGAGGCCTACGAGCAGTACTTC. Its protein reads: CATSLRRAEAYEQYF.